Described below is a single T cell receptor beta chain sequence and its context. The data originate from a study of shared clonotypes between healthy human individuals. The V gene end was trimmed by 8 bases and the J gene end by 6 bases; junction bases not matched to a gene: 11. This CDR3 has 16 residues. From germline, CDR1 is SQVTM and CDR2 ANQGSEA. Repertoires were generated with immunoSEQ multiplex PCR, while TCRdb's copy carries only in-frame clones and drops some. The data hold some 2,500,000 clones, with around 93% observed a single time. The chain is built from TRBV29-1 and TRBJ2-1; 15 bases line up with TRBD2. The TCR originated in a man younger than 35 in good health. Some clones in this sample may be carry-over from other donors' samples. The sequencing sample was made of naive CD4+ T cells from PBMCs. Subset indicated: CD45RA+ positively selected. The CDR3 is CSSGTSGRRAGNEQFF. The CDR3, as DNA: TGCAGCTCCGGGACTAGCGGGAGGCGGGCAGGCAATGAGCAGTTCTTC.